This TCR beta chain was observed in a study of technical replicates of blood from a handful of donors. Here immunoSEQ multiplex PCR was the method, and the copy in TCRdb shows in-frame clones only, minus some. This table holds 9,500 to 15,000 clones, around nine tenths found once. Germline lookup yields CDR1 SGHRS and CDR2 YFSETQ. The J segment lost 3 bases and the V segment lost 4 bases, leaving 10 bases of the junction unmatched. CDR3 length: 16 residues. This clonotype was obtained from a human donor in good health. The sequenced sample consisted of PBMCs. The chain employs TRBV5-1 and TRBJ2-3; 8 bases fit TRBD1. The CDR3 is CASSGGQVWTTDTQYF. CDR3 coding DNA: TGCGCCAGCAGCGGGGGACAGGTTTGGACGACAGATACGCAGTATTTT.